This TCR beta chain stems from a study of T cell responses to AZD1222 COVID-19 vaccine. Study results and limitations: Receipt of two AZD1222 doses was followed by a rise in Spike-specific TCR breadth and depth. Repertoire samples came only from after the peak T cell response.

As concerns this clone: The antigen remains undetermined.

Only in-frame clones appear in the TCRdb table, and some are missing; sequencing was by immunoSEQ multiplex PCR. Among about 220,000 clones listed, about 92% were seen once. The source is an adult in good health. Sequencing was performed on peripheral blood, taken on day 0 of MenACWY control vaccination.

CDR3: CASSQENAQAFF. The CDR3 bases are TGTGCCAGCAGCCAAGAAAATGCCCAAGCTTTCTTT. V and J are TRBV3-1 (or the pseudogene TRBV3-2) and TRBJ1-1; D is unclear. In germline, CDR1 is LGHDT, CDR2 YNNKEL (reference sequence). Trimming pared 0 bases from V and 9 bases from J, leaving 8 bases between. There are 12 residues in the CDR3.